What follows are 21 T cell receptor beta chains derived from one specimen sequenced in a study of blood T cell repertoires in COVID-19. TCRdb's table, derived via immunoSEQ multiplex PCR, lists solely in-frame clones and lacks some. The sample has a few hundred thousand clones, around nine tenths seen once. Sequencing was performed on PBMCs or T cells enriched from blood (not recorded which). The receptors shown here come from a middle-aged woman who had recovered from COVID-19.

The rearrangement uses TRBV11-2 and TRBJ2-7; 7 bases line up with TRBD1. The V gene end was trimmed by 4 bases and the J gene end by 3 bases; junction bases not matched to a gene: 3. CDR3 size: 13 residues. The germline V gene encodes CDR1 SGHAT and CDR2 FQNNGV. This CDR3 reads CASSSGQHYEQYF. DNA of the CDR3: TGTGCCAGCAGCTCGGGACAGCACTACGAGCAGTACTTC. Drawing the rest from reference TRBV11-2 and TRBJ2-7, the complete variable domain is EAGVAQSPRYKIIEKRQSVAFWCNPISGHATLYWYQQILGQGPKLLIQFQNNGVVDDSQLPKDRFSAERLKGVDSTLKIQPAKLEDSAVYLCASSSGQHYEQYFGPGTRLTVT.

This clone was recorded only once. This chain uses TRBV11-3 with TRBJ2-3; 7 bases are shared with TRBD2. Germline V gene lookup returns CDR1 SGHNT and CDR2 YENEEA. The CDR3 contains 17 residues. Trimming took 1 base from V and 0 from J; bases not matched to a gene: 7. In nucleotides, the CDR3 is TGTGCCAGCAGCTTAGGAGGGACTATAACTAGCACAGATACGCAGTATTTT. Translation: CASSLGGTITSTDTQYF.

Turning to this clone: The sample carries other DNA sequences with the same CDR3. This chain connects TRBV18 to TRBJ2-6, with D perhaps matching TRBD1 (5 bases). The CDR3 sequence is 15 residues long. Germline assignment: CDR1 KGHSH and CDR2 LQKENI. Trimming pared 1 base from V and 4 bases from J, leaving 8 bases between. The CDR3 nucleotides are TGTGCCAGCTCACCACAAGGGGCCGGGGCCAACGTCCTGACTTTC. It codes for CASSPQGAGANVLTF.

V gene TRBV5-1 combines with J gene TRBJ2-1, with unresolved D. This CDR3 region has 16 residues. The germline V gene has CDR1 SGHRS and CDR2 YFSETQ. The ends were cut back, 0 bases at V and 7 bases at J, with 17 bases in the middle. CDR3 sequence: CASSLEVRYSGNEQFF. The CDR3 DNA follows: TGCGCCAGCAGCTTGGAGGTTCGGTACAGTGGGAATGAGCAGTTCTTC.

The chain joins TRBV5-1 to TRBJ2-3, with D tentatively TRBD2 (6 bases). Trimming removed 3 bases from V and 6 bases from J, with 17 bases in between. This CDR3 has 15 residues. The germline gives CDR1 SGHRS, CDR2 YFSETQ. Here the CDR3 reads CASSSPAGEGDTQYF. CDR3 DNA: TGCGCCAGCAGCTCTCCAGCGGGTGAAGGTGATACGCAGTATTTT. Looking up the rest from reference TRBV5-1 and TRBJ2-3 gives the full variable domain: KAGVTQTPRYLIKTRGQQVTLSCSPISGHRSVSWYQQTPGQGLQFLFEYFSETQRNKGNFPGRFSGRQFSNSRSEMNVSTLELGDSALYLCASSSPAGEGDTQYFGPGTRLTVL.

This chain connects TRBV6-6 to TRBJ2-5, with 7 bases identical to TRBD1. Germline CDR1 is MNHNY and CDR2 is SVGAGI (reference sequence). Germline trimming cut 6 bases from V and 1 base from J; bases unmatched to any gene: 2. This CDR3 is built from 13 residues. CDR3 in amino acids: CASSRTGQETQYF. The CDR3 DNA reads TGTGCCAGCAGCAGGACAGGCCAAGAGACCCAGTACTTC.

The chain joins TRBV28 to TRBJ2-3, with TRBD1 identical over 9 bases. Germline V lookup: CDR1 MDHEN, CDR2 SYDVKM. V lost 5 bases, J lost 3 bases, and 3 bases stayed unmatched. This CDR3 has 14 amino acids. CDR3 nucleotides: TGTGCCAGCAGTACAGGGGGCAGGACAGATACGCAGTATTTT. Amino acid sequence: CASSTGGRTDTQYF.

The chain joins TRBV15 to TRBJ2-3, with 10 bases lining up with TRBD2. This CDR3 region has 18 residues. From germline, CDR1 is LNHNV and CDR2 YYDKDF (reference sequence). V lost 1 base and J lost 0; bases outside the gene matches: 7. For the CDR3, the DNA is TGTGCCACCAGCAGAGGGGCTAGCGGGGGTCGTAGCACAGATACGCAGTATTTT. It yields the protein CATSRGASGGRSTDTQYF.

The chain joins TRBV7-9 to TRBJ2-1; the match to TRBD2 covers 12 bases. Germline loops: CDR1 SEHNR, CDR2 FQNEAQ (reference sequence). CDR3 length equals 15 residues. After removal of 6 bases from V and 5 bases from J, the junction contained 5 bases not matched to a gene. The CDR3 nucleotides are TGTGCCAGCAGTTCGACTAGCGGGAGAAACAATGAGCAGTTCTTC. This encodes CASSSTSGRNNEQFF.

The chain is built from TRBV10-3 and TRBJ2-1; TRBD2 is a possible D gene (6 bases). The germline CDR1 and CDR2 sequences are ENHRY and SYGVKD. There are 15 residues in the CDR3. With 5 bases removed from V and 6 bases from J, the gap between germline ends came to 17 bases. CDR3 bases: TGTGCCATCAGTCGGGACTCCTCGACCGGCAATGAGCAGTTCTTC. Encoded protein: CAISRDSSTGNEQFF.

This clone was recorded a few times. The chain carries TRBV7-9 and TRBJ1-1, with no clear D. The CDR3 has 13 amino acids. The V gene's germline CDR1 is SEHNR and CDR2 FQNEAQ (reference sequence). The V gene lost 5 bases and the J gene lost 0 bases, with 7 bases spanning the gap. For the CDR3, the DNA is TGTGCCAGCAGCCCCCAGATGAACACTGAAGCTTTCTTT. Its protein product is CASSPQMNTEAFF.

The chain employs TRBV3-1 (or the pseudogene TRBV3-2) and TRBJ1-6; 7 nucleotides line up with TRBD1. The CDR3 is 17 amino acids. The germline CDR1 and CDR2 sequences are LGHDT and YNNKEL (reference sequence). Losses at the gene ends were 8 bases for V and 0 bases for J; bases not matched to a gene: 10. CDR3 nucleotide sequence: TGTGCCAGCGGGGACAGTGGCCTAGGCTCCTATAATTCACCCCTCCACTTT. Amino acids: CASGDSGLGSYNSPLHF.

The CDR3 protein is CASSLVLSSYEQYF. CDR3 bases: TGTGCCAGCAGCTTAGTTCTGAGCTCCTACGAGCAGTACTTC. The rearrangement uses TRBV11-2 and TRBJ2-7; D is undetermined. The CDR3 runs to 14 residues. Germline V gives CDR1 SGHAT, CDR2 FQNNGV. The V end lost 1 base, the J end lost 0 bases, and 7 bases lay between the germline ends.

This chain joins TRBV7-8 and TRBJ1-5; D remains ambiguous. The length of the CDR3 is 14 residues. Germline V lookup: CDR1 SGHVS, CDR2 FQNEAQ. V was cut by 6 bases and J by 0 bases, with 9 bases left in between. DNA of the CDR3: TGTGCCAGCAGAGGCGGACTTAGCAATCAGCCCCAGCATTTT. This encodes CASRGGLSNQPQHF.

The V gene is TRBV7-9, the J gene TRBJ2-1; D ambiguous. V was cut by 3 bases and J by 6 bases, with 9 bases left in between. The CDR3 sequence is 13 residues long. Germline lookup yields CDR1 SEHNR and CDR2 FQNEAQ (reference sequence). CDR3 nucleotide sequence: TGTGCCAGCAGCTTTCTAGACTCCAATGAGCAGTTCTTC. Translated, it gives CASSFLDSNEQFF.

The rearrangement links TRBV7-9 to TRBJ2-7; TRBD2 might be the D (5 bases). This CDR3 comprises 15 residues. Looked up from germline, CDR1 is SEHNR and CDR2 is FQNEAQ (reference sequence). The germline V and J ends were trimmed by 4 bases and 7 bases, with 20 bases remaining between them. CDR3 residues: CASSSPPHSSGEQYF. In DNA form, the CDR3 reads TGTGCCAGCAGCTCCCCCCCGCACTCCTCGGGGGAGCAGTACTTC.

The chain joins TRBV18 to TRBJ1-2, with D maybe TRBD1 (6 bases). The CDR3 is made up of 15 amino acids. V was clipped by 3 bases and J by 1 base, with 12 bases between them. Germline V gives CDR1 KGHSH, CDR2 LQKENI. The DNA of the CDR3 is TGTGCCAGCTCACCGGGCCAGGGGAGTAACTATGGCTACACCTTC. It is translated as CASSPGQGSNYGYTF.

This chain connects TRBV5-8 to TRBJ2-4; 9 nucleotides match TRBD1. The CDR3 contains 18 residues. The V gene end was trimmed by 4 bases and the J gene end by 1 base; junction bases not matched to a gene: 12. Germline V gene sequence: CDR1 SGHTS, CDR2 YDEGEE. The CDR3 nucleotides are TGTGCCAGCAGCGAACAGGGGGCTCTTGTGGGGGCCAAAAACATTCAGTACTTC. This encodes CASSEQGALVGAKNIQYF.

This chain joins TRBV7-2 and TRBJ2-7, with 12 bases that match TRBD2. V lost 2 bases and J lost 3; bases outside the gene matches: 5. Germline-derived CDR1 and CDR2 are SGHTA and FQGNSA. The CDR3 runs to 16 residues. The CDR3 sequence: CASSLSLAGGYYEQYF. Written as DNA, the CDR3 is TGTGCCAGCAGCTTAAGCCTAGCGGGAGGGTACTACGAGCAGTACTTC.

The CDR3 sequence is CASSSGGLAGELFF. Written as DNA, the CDR3 is TGTGCCAGCAGCTCGGGGGGCTTGGCCGGGGAGCTGTTTTTT. The chain links TRBV7-3 to TRBJ2-2; possibly TRBD2 for D (7 bases). The CDR3 is 14 amino acids. Germline-derived CDR1 and CDR2 are SGHTA and FQGTGA. Between the trimmed V and J ends, which lost 4 bases and 6 bases, there was a span of 12 bases.

This chain connects TRBV5-1 to TRBJ2-7, with 7 bases aligning to TRBD2. This CDR3 has 15 residues. V shed 1 base and J 3 bases; nucleotides not matched to a gene: 7. CDR1 SGHRS and CDR2 YFSETQ come from the germline V gene. The DNA of the CDR3 is TGCGCCAGCAGCTTGCGAGCGGGGTCCCTCTACGAGCAGTACTTC. Translated, it gives CASSLRAGSLYEQYF.